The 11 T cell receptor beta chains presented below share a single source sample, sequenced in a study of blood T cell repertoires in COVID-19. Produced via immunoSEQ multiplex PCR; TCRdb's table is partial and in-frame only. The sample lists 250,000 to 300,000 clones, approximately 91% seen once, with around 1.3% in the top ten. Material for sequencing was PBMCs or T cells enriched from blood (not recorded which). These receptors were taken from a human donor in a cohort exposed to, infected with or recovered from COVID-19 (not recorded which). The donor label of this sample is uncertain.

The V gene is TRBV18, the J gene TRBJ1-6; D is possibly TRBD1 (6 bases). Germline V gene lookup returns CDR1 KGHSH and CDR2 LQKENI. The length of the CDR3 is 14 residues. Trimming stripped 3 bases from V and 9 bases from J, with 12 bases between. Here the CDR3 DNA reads TGTGCCAGCTCACCCTCCTTGGACAGTTCACCCCTCCACTTT. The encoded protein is CASSPSLDSSPLHF.

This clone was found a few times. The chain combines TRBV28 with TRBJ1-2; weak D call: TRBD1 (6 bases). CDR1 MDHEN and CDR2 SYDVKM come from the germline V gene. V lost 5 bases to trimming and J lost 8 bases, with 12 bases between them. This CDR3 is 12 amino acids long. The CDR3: CASSPTGRGYTF. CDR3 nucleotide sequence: TGTGCCAGCAGTCCGACAGGACGAGGCTACACCTTC.

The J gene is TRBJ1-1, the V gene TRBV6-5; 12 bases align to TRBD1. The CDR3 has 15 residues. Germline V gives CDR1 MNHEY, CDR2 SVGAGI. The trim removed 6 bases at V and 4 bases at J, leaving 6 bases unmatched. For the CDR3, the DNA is TGTGCCAGCAGCTCGGGACAGGGGGCGACCACTGAAGCTTTCTTT. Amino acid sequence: CASSSGQGATTEAFF.

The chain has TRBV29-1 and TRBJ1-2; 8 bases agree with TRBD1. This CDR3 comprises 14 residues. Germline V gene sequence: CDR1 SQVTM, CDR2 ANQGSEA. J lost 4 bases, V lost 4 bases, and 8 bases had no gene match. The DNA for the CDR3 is TGCAGCGTTGCAGTCAGGGGGCAGGTCTATGGCTACACCTTC. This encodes CSVAVRGQVYGYTF.

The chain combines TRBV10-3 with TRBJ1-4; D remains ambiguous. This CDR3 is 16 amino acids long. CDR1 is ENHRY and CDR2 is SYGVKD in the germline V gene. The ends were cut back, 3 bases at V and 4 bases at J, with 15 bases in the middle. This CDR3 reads CAISESGRESNEKLFF. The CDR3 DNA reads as TGTGCCATCAGTGAAAGTGGGAGGGAGAGTAATGAAAAACTGTTTTTT.

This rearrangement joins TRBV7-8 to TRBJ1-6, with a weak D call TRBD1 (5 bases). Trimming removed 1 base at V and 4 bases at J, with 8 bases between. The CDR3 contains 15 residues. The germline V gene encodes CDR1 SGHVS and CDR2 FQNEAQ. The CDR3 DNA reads TGTGCCAGCAGCTTAGATTCAGGGTATAATTCACCCCTCCACTTT. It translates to CASSLDSGYNSPLHF.

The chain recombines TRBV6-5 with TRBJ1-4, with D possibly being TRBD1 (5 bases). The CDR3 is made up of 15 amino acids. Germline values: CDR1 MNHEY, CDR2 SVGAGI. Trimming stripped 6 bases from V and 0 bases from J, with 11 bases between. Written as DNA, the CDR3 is TGTGCCAGCAGGCTTACGACAGCAACTAATGAAAAACTGTTTTTT. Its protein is CASRLTTATNEKLFF.

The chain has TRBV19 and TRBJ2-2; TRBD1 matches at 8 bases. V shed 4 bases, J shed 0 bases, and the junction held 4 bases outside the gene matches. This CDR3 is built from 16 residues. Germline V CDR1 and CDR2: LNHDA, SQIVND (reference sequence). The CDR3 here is CASSRRQGTNTGELFF. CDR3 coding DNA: TGTGCCAGTAGTAGAAGACAGGGGACGAACACCGGGGAGCTGTTTTTT.

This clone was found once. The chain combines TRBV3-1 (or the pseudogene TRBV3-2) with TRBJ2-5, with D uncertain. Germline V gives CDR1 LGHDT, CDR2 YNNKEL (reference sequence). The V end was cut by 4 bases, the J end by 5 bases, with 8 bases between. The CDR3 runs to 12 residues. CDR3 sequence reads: CASSPSRETQYF. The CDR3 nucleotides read TGTGCCAGCAGCCCGTCTCGGGAGACCCAGTACTTC.

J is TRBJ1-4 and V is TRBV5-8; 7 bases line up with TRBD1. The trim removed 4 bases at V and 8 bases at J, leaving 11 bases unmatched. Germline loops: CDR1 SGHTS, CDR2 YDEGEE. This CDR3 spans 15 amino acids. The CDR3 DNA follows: TGTGCCAGCAGCAGGGGGCCCGAAAGGGGCGAAAAACTGTTTTTT. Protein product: CASSRGPERGEKLFF.

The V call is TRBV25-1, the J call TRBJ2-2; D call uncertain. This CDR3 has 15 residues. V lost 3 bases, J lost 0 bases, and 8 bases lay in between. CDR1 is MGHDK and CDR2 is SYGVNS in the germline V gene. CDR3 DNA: TGTGCCAGCAGTGACGGAGTCGCGAACACCGGGGAGCTGTTTTTT. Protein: CASSDGVANTGELFF.